This T cell receptor (beta chain) appears in the sequencing data of a study of patients and donors after allogeneic stem cell transplantation. Germline CDR1 and CDR2: LGHNA and YSLEER. Trimming stripped 4 bases from V and 9 bases from J, with 16 bases between. The CDR3 loop spans 15 amino acids. TCRdb ran MiXCR on the RT-PCR reads and lists one entry per CDR3 protein. Here the sample spans about a million distinct CDR3 sequences, more than 15% being singletons. A single count supports this clonotype. The chain combines TRBV4-3 with TRBJ1-6; D gene uncertain. Sequenced material: blood, either unsorted or a sorted T cell fraction (not recorded which). The source is a human donor who was either an allogeneic HSCT recipient or a stem cell or donor lymphocyte infusion donor (not recorded which). It is not recorded whose cells these are; they may come from a transplant donor. DNA of the CDR3: TGCGCCAGCAGCCTCGGCAGTCATAGCGGTTCACCCCTCCACTTT. It codes for CASSLGSHSGSPLHF.